Given below is one TCR beta chain in context. What it binds is not known. J lost 5 bases, V lost 1 base, and 7 bases had no gene match. CDR1 LGHNT and CDR2 FRNRAP come from the germline V gene. This CDR3 is built from 15 residues. TCRdb keeps only in-frame clones here, not all; method: immunoSEQ multiplex PCR. The sample has about 58,000 clones; about 85% are singletons. This entry comes from a study of OX40 agonist ivuxolimab in advanced cancers. Overall study context: Patients received ivuxolimab, an agonistic anti-OX40 (CD134) antibody. Mean age 60 years, range roughly 20 to 85; around 80% male. Partial response was recorded in three patients: one hepatocellular carcinoma and two cutaneous melanoma cases. Broader study findings: Averaging showed that CD8+ T cells had more expanded clones than CD4+ did.

The V gene is TRBV12-5, the J gene TRBJ2-7; 8 bases align to TRBD1. The sequences come from CD4+ or CD8+ T cells sorted from blood, collected in a trial of the OX40 agonist ivuxolimab. This clonotype originated in an adult with an advanced solid tumor such as melanoma, head and neck, liver or kidney cancer. Here the CDR3 reads CASGLGHRTGNEQYF. The DNA of the CDR3 is TGTGCTAGTGGTTTGGGACATCGGACAGGGAACGAGCAGTACTTC.